This TCR beta chain was recovered during a study of identical twins. Overall study findings and caveats: Interpretation of the results relied on cross-sectional statistical analysis and not on following the same donors. A lower insertion count was a feature of abundant cord blood beta clonotypes, with no such feature in memory repertoires.

Each cDNA held unique molecular identifiers, and template switching gave it a universal primer site. TCRdb independently ran MiXCR on the 5' RACE reads; one entry per CDR3 protein. The table lists 690,000 or so distinct CDR3 sequences, approximately 6.1% of them singletons, with about 1.8% in the top ten. This clonotype came up a few times. What it binds is not known. Trimming took off 4 bases at V and 0 bases at J, with 10 bases between the two ends. Germline V gives CDR1 GTSNPN, CDR2 SVGIG (reference sequence). The CDR3 is made up of 14 amino acids. The chain is built from TRBV30 and TRBJ2-4; possibly TRBD1 for D (5 bases). The receptor was derived from a man aged 18 to 29 in good health. The sample consisted of naive T cells sorted from blood. CDR3 coding DNA: TGTGCCTGGACCACAGGAGTAGCCAAAAACATTCAGTACTTC. Protein sequence: CAWTTGVAKNIQYF.